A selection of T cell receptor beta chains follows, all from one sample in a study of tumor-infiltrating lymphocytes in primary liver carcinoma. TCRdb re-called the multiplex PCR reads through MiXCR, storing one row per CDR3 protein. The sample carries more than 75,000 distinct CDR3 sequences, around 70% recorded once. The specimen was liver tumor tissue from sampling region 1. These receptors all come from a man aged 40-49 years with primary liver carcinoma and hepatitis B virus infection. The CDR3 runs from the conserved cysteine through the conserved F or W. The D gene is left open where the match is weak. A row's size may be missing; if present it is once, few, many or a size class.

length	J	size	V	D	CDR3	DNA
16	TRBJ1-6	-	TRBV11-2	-	CAGSLGVSGEGSLLQF	TGTGCCGGCAGCTTAGGGGTCTCTGGAGAAGGTTCACTCCTCCAGTTT
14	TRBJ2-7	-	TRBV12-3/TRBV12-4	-	CASMTGLTTGEHYF	TGTGCCAGCATGACAGGACTCACCACCGGCGAGCATTACTTC
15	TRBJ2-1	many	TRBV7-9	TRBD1	CASSRGGQGYNEQFF	TGTGCCAGCAGCCGAGGGGGACAGGGCTACAATGAGCAGTTCTTC
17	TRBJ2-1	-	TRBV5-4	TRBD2	CASSPGAGTSSYNEQFF	TGTGCCAGCAGCCCCGGAGCGGGAACAAGCTCCTATAATGAGCAGTTCTTC
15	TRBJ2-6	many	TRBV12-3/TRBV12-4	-	CASSFRRPGANVLTF	TGTGCCAGCAGTTTCAGGAGACCTGGGGCCAACGTCCTGACTTTC
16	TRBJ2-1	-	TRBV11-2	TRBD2	CASNLDIGLAMDELLF	TGTGCCAGCAACTTGGATATCGGACTAGCCATGGATGAGCTGCTCTTC
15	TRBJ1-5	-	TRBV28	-	CASSSADSHNQPQHF	TGTGCCAGCAGTTCCGCGGACAGCCACAATCAGCCCCAGCATTTT
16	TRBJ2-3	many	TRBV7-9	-	CASSRSILLSTDTQYF	TGTGCCAGCAGCCGATCAATACTCCTTAGCACAGATACGCAGTATTTT
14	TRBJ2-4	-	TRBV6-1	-	CASSSLIGVNIQYF	TGTGCCAGCAGTTCCTTGATAGGTGTAAACATTCAGTACTTC
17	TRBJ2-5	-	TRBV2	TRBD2	CASSGASGSRVTETQYF	TGTGCCAGCAGTGGGGCTAGCGGGAGTAGGGTCACAGAGACCCAGTACTTC
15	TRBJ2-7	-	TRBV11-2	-	CDSSLSVGVSYERYF	TGTGACAGCAGCCTATCTGTGGGAGTGTCCTACGAGCGGTATTTC
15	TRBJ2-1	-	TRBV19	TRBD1	CASSIKRQGSLEQFF	TGTGCCAGTAGTATTAAGAGACAGGGATCTTTGGAGCAGTTCTTC
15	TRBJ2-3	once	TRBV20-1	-	CSGIGIGSFRDTQYF	TGCAGTGGCATCGGGATAGGATCTTTCAGAGATACGCAGTATTTT
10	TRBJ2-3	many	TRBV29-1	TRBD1	CSVVTGEQYF	TGCAGCGTTGTGACAGGGGAGCAGTATTTT
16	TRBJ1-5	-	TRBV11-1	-	CARSKGLSVSTDTQHF	TGTGCCAGGAGCAAGGGACTATCGGTTAGCACAGATACGCAGCATTTT
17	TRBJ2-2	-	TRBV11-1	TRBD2	CARSSLTGGPWAGELFF	TGTGCCAGGAGCTCCCTAACGGGAGGGCCGTGGGCCGGTGAGCTGTTTTTT
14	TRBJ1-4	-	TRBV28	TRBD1	CASRLQGENEKLLF	TGTGCCAGCAGATTACAGGGGGAGAATGAAAAACTGCTTTTT
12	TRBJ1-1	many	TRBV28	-	CASSLIRGKAFF	TGTGCCAGCAGTTTAATTAGGGGGAAGGCTTTCTTT
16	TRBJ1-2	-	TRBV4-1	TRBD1	CASSQVEGARYYGCTF	TGCGCCAGCAGCCAAGTGGAGGGGGCAAGATACTATGGCTGCACCTTC
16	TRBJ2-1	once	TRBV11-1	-	CASSPGQSRSYNEQFF	TGTGCCAGCAGCCCCGGGCAGTCCAGGAGTTACAATGAGCAGTTCTTC
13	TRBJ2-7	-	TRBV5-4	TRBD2	CASSLGTTRGQYF	TGTGCCAGCAGCTTAGGGACTACTCGTGGGCAGTACTTC